The 19 T cell receptor beta chains listed next were all sequenced from one sample in a study of vaccination effects on CD4 cells after COVID-19. Sequencing was performed with immunoSEQ multiplex PCR; in TCRdb, only in-frame clones are kept and a portion is missing. The data contain 65,000 or so clones, 65% to 85% of them singletons. Antigens of these TCRs are unknown. Sequencing followed a ViraFEST assay step that expanded antigen-specific CD4+ T cells with viral peptide pools. Culture lasted 10 days before CD4+ T cell isolation. Neither prior SARS-CoV-2 infection nor positive nucleocapsid antibodies were present in the vaccine recipients. This specimen was CD4+ T cells from PBMCs cultured with HCoV-NL63 spike peptides, taken before COVID-19 vaccination. The receptors were sampled from a human donor who received a COVID-19 vaccine.

This clone was picked up a small number of times. The rearrangement uses TRBV2 and TRBJ1-2; no clear D. Trimming took 0 bases from V and 2 from J, leaving 7 bases between them. This CDR3 is 14 amino acids long. The germline V gene encodes CDR1 SNHLY and CDR2 FYNNEI. The CDR3 DNA follows: TGTGCCAGCAGTGAAGCGAGCACAAACTATGGCTACACCTTC. The encoded protein is CASSEASTNYGYTF.

This sequence joins TRBV7-2 and TRBJ1-3, with 8 positions matching TRBD1. Germline V gives CDR1 SGHTA, CDR2 FQGNSA. The V segment lost 5 bases and the J segment 4 bases; nucleotides outside the gene matches: 4. The CDR3 extends over 14 amino acids. The CDR3 coding sequence is TGTGCCAGCAGCCCCAGGACAGGGGGAAACACCATATATTTT. This encodes CASSPRTGGNTIYF. Filled out from reference TRBV7-2 and TRBJ1-3, the complete variable domain reads GAGVSQSPSNKVTEKGKDVELRCDPISGHTALYWYRQSLGQGLEFLIYFQGNSAPDKSGLPSDRFSAERTGGSVSTLTIQRTQQEDSAVYLCASSPRTGGNTIYFGEGSWLTVV.

The genes are TRBV10-3 and TRBJ2-7; D is unclear. V was clipped by 3 bases and J by 6 bases, with 12 bases between them. The CDR3 is 13 residues long. Germline values: CDR1 ENHRY, CDR2 SYGVKD. The CDR3 region is CAISDSISGEQYV. The DNA of the CDR3 is TGTGCCATCAGTGATTCAATTTCGGGCGAGCAGTACGTC.

The V gene is TRBV5-1, the J gene TRBJ2-7, with no clear D. The CDR3 has 16 amino acids. Germline assignment: CDR1 SGHRS and CDR2 YFSETQ. Trimming pared 0 bases from V and 2 bases from J, leaving 15 bases between. CDR3 residues: CASSLEGGLGAYEQYV. The CDR3 region has the DNA TGCGCCAGCAGCTTGGAAGGCGGTCTTGGAGCCTACGAGCAGTACGTC.

A note on this clone: The junction differs from germline at one of its ends, possibly a read error. The gene calls are TRBV28 and TRBJ1-5; weak D call: TRBD1 (6 bases). This CDR3 has 12 amino acids. Looked up from germline, CDR1 is MDHEN and CDR2 is SYDVKM. DNA for the CDR3: TGTGCCGGCAGTACAGGGTATCAGCCCCAGCATTTT. Translating gives CAGSTGYQPQHF.

The rearrangement links TRBV6-6 to TRBJ1-2; no firm D call. Between the trimmed V and J ends, which lost 0 bases and 6 bases, there was a span of 11 bases. The CDR3 contains 14 residues. The germline CDR1 and CDR2 sequences are MNHNY and SVGAGI (reference sequence). The DNA for the CDR3 is TGTGCCAGCAGTTACTCGCCTGCAATCGATGGCTACACCTTC. Protein product: CASSYSPAIDGYTF.

V and J are TRBV18 and TRBJ1-1, with TRBD1 matching over 8 bases. CDR3 length equals 15 residues. V lost 3 bases and J lost 5; bases outside the gene matches: 8. Germline CDR1 reads KGHSH; CDR2 reads LQKENI. The CDR3 here is CASSPRGQGDTEAFF. For the CDR3, the DNA is TGTGCCAGCTCACCGCGAGGACAGGGAGATACTGAAGCTTTCTTT.

The genes are TRBV19 and TRBJ1-3; D gene uncertain. Germline V gene lookup returns CDR1 LNHDA and CDR2 SQIVND (reference sequence). This CDR3 is 13 amino acids long. The ends were cut back, 6 bases at V and 0 bases at J, with 6 bases in the middle. The CDR3 region has the DNA TGTGCCAGTAGAGATCACTCTGGAAACACCATATATTTT. It translates to CASRDHSGNTIYF.

V is TRBV2 and J is TRBJ2-2; maybe TRBD1 (5 bases). The germline V and J ends were trimmed by 4 bases and 4 bases, with 10 bases remaining between them. The germline V gene encodes CDR1 SNHLY and CDR2 FYNNEI. This CDR3 contains 14 residues. CDR3 residues: CASSGQTVTGELFF. CDR3 DNA: TGTGCCAGCAGTGGGCAGACAGTCACCGGGGAGCTGTTTTTT. The whole variable domain, remainder taken from reference TRBV2 and TRBJ2-2, is EPEVTQTPSHQVTQMGQEVILRCVPISNHLYFYWYRQILGQKVEFLVSFYNNEISEKSEIFDDQFSVERPDGSNFTLKIRSTKLEDSAMYFCASSGQTVTGELFFGEGSRLTVL.

The V and J genes are TRBV24-1 and TRBJ2-6, with D possibly TRBD2 on 5 matching bases. Deletions cut 6 bases from V and 0 bases from J, with 5 bases between. Germline loops: CDR1 KGHDR, CDR2 SFDVKD. The CDR3 is made up of 14 amino acids. This CDR3 reads CATSRDSGANVLTF. CDR3 nucleotide sequence: TGTGCCACCAGTCGGGACTCTGGGGCCAACGTCCTGACTTTC.

In nucleotides, the CDR3 is TGTGCCAGCAGCTCGAGGACTAGCGGCCTATACAATGAGCAGTTCTTC. Translating gives CASSSRTSGLYNEQFF. The V gene is TRBV7-3, the J gene TRBJ2-1, with 10 bases matching TRBD2. Trimming at V came to 4 bases and at J to 4 bases, leaving 7 bases not matched to a gene. There are 16 residues in the CDR3. Germline CDR1 and CDR2: SGHTA and FQGTGA.

V gene TRBV4-2 combines with J gene TRBJ2-1, with 11 bases fitting TRBD2. The CDR3 covers 16 residues. V was clipped by 6 bases and J by 4 bases; unmatched bases: 8. The germline gives CDR1 LGHNA, CDR2 YNFKEQ. The CDR3 bases are TGTGCCAGCAGAACGAATAGCGGGGGGGCTTACAATGAGCAGTTCTTC. Amino acids: CASRTNSGGAYNEQFF.

This clone was observed a single time. The CDR3 coding sequence is TGTGCCAGCAGCTTAGAACGCGGAGGCTACACCTTC. Translated, it gives CASSLERGGYTF. The J gene is TRBJ1-2, the V gene TRBV7-3; no clear D gene. This CDR3 spans 12 amino acids. V was pared by 2 bases and J by 8 bases, with 9 bases between. Germline values: CDR1 SGHTA, CDR2 FQGTGA.

The chain is built from TRBV10-3 and TRBJ2-3; 7 nucleotides line up with TRBD2. Per germline, CDR1 ENHRY and CDR2 SYGVKD. V was pared by 6 bases and J by 3 bases, with 6 bases of the junction left unmatched. The CDR3 covers 14 residues. The CDR3, as DNA: TGTGCCATCAGCCCTGTCGGGGGGACAGATACGCAGTATTTT. Amino acid sequence: CAISPVGGTDTQYF.

The rearrangement joins TRBV6-5 to TRBJ1-3; 9 nucleotides agree with TRBD1. Germline-derived CDR1 and CDR2 are MNHEY and SVGAGI. J was trimmed by 0 bases and V by 8 bases; bases with no gene match: 5. The CDR3 sequence is 15 residues long. CDR3 protein: CASAPTGGSGNTIYF. The CDR3 bases are TGTGCCAGCGCACCGACAGGGGGCTCTGGAAACACCATATATTTT.

The chain couples TRBV9 to TRBJ2-1, with 8 positions matching TRBD1. Germline assignment: CDR1 SGDLS and CDR2 YYNGEE. There are 16 residues in the CDR3. The junction had 8 bases not matched to a gene; V was cut back by 1 base and J by 5 bases. This CDR3 reads CASSVLPQGVHNEQFF. The CDR3 coding sequence is TGTGCCAGCAGCGTACTTCCACAGGGGGTCCACAATGAGCAGTTCTTC.

The chain is built from TRBV6-1 and TRBJ2-2, with D maybe TRBD2 (7 bases). The CDR3 has 16 amino acids. The germline V gene encodes CDR1 MNHNS and CDR2 SASEGT. V was trimmed by 4 bases and J by 3 bases, leaving 15 bases between them. The CDR3 region has the DNA TGTGCCAGCAGTGTTCGGGGGGCGGTGGACACCGGGGAGCTGTTTTTT. It yields the protein CASSVRGAVDTGELFF.

The gene calls are TRBV14 and TRBJ2-2; D unclear. The CDR3 is 13 residues long. Trimming took off 8 bases at V and 5 bases at J, with 12 bases between the two ends. Germline V gives CDR1 SGHDN, CDR2 FVKESK. The CDR3 DNA follows: TGTGCCAGCGGTCCAAAACTAACCGGGGAGCTGTTTTTT. Translated, it gives CASGPKLTGELFF. The whole variable domain, filled in from reference TRBV14 and TRBJ2-2, reads EAGVTQFPSHSVIEKGQTVTLRCDPISGHDNLYWYRRVMGKEIKFLLHFVKESKQDESGMPNNRFLAERTGGTYSTLKVQPAELEDSGVYFCASGPKLTGELFFGEGSRLTVL.

V and J are TRBV11-1 and TRBJ2-7; 9 nucleotides align to TRBD2. CDR3 length: 15 residues. Germline values: CDR1 SGHAT, CDR2 FQDESV (reference sequence). The junction had 8 bases not matched to a gene; V was cut back by 5 bases and J by 3 bases. In nucleotides, the CDR3 is TGTGCCAGCAGCCACGGACTAGCGAAGAGCTACGAGCAGTACGTC. This sequence encodes CASSHGLAKSYEQYV.